Listed here are 28 T cell receptor beta chains from one sample, sequenced in a study of T cells in Graves' hyperthyroidism and ophthalmopathy. RNA transcripts served as the template for amplifying TCR beta CDR3 regions. The TCR CDR3 first-round RT-PCR relied on the HTBI primer set. Using its own MiXCR run on the multiplex PCR reads, TCRdb lists one record per CDR3 protein. The sample carries 800,000 or so distinct CDR3 sequences, over 35% recorded once. Sequenced material: blood. These receptors were obtained from a man aged 18-30 years with Graves' hyperthyroidism.

This chain joins TRBV2 and TRBJ1-2; tentative D call: TRBD1 (6 bases). The CDR3 is 16 residues long. V lost 5 bases to trimming and J lost 4 bases, with 20 bases between them. Germline V gene data show CDR1 as SNHLY and CDR2 as FYNNEI. CDR3 in DNA: TGTGCCAGCAGTCCGAGGGGGGGCAGGGCCGCCTATGGCTACACCTTC. Amino acid sequence: CASSPRGGRAAYGYTF. The entire variable domain, with the rest obtained from reference TRBV2 and TRBJ1-2, is as follows: EPEVTQTPSHQVTQMGQEVILRCVPISNHLYFYWYRQILGQKVEFLVSFYNNEISEKSEIFDDQFSVERPDGSNFTLKIRSTKLEDSAMYFCASSPRGGRAAYGYTFGSGTRLTVV.

This clonotype showed up just a few times. The gene calls are TRBV7-6 and TRBJ2-7, with D perhaps matching TRBD2 (6 bases). V was trimmed by 2 bases and J by 0 bases, leaving 11 bases between them. The CDR3 is 15 residues long. CDR1 SGHVS and CDR2 FNYEAQ come from the germline V gene. CDR3 DNA sequence: TGTGCCAGCAGCTTAAATGCGGGGAGCTCCTACGAGCAGTACTTC. Its protein product is CASSLNAGSSYEQYF.

J is TRBJ1-5 and V is TRBV10-2; 11 nucleotides match TRBD1. J was trimmed by 0 bases and V by 2 bases; bases with no gene match: 6. Germline V gene data show CDR1 as WSHSY and CDR2 as SAAADI. The CDR3 is 18 amino acids. The CDR3 DNA sequence: TGCGCCAGCAGTGAGGGACAGGGGGCAAGGAGTAGCAATCAGCCCCAGCATTTT. Translation gives CASSEGQGARSSNQPQHF.

The CDR3 loop reads CASSLQGEEQYF. CDR3 coding DNA: TGTGCCAGCAGTCTTCAGGGAGAAGAGCAGTACTTC. J is TRBJ2-7 and V is TRBV2; the D call may be TRBD1 or TRBD2 (5 bases each). CDR1 and CDR2 from the germline V gene are SNHLY and FYNNEI. V was shortened by 5 bases and J by 7 bases, with 12 bases between the two germline ends. The CDR3 totals 12 residues.

This clonotype turned up a few times. This CDR3 is CASSAGTGISPLHF. The CDR3 nucleotides are TGTGCCAGCAGCGCCGGGACAGGTATTTCACCCCTCCACTTT. The V gene is TRBV7-9, the J gene TRBJ1-6; 8 positions agree with TRBD1. After removal of 5 bases from V and 9 bases from J, the junction contained 6 bases not matched to a gene. Looked up from germline, CDR1 is SEHNR and CDR2 is FQNEAQ (reference sequence). This CDR3 is built from 14 residues.

The chain combines TRBV5-1 with TRBJ1-1; D may be TRBD1 (6 bases). Trimming took off 2 bases at V and 4 bases at J, with 12 bases between the two ends. Germline lookup yields CDR1 SGHRS and CDR2 YFSETQ. The CDR3 is made up of 14 amino acids. The DNA for the CDR3 is TGCGCCAGCAGCTTTGGCAGGGACATCACTGAAGCTTTCTTT. Translation: CASSFGRDITEAFF.

This clonotype was observed at least ten times. The V and J genes are TRBV6-5 and TRBJ1-2; 8 bases align to TRBD1. CDR3 length: 15 amino acids. Germline V gene lookup returns CDR1 MNHEY and CDR2 SVGAGI. Trimming cost V 5 bases and J 4 bases; bases outside gene matches: 9. The CDR3 is CASSLGQDISYGYTF. The CDR3 bases are TGTGCCAGCAGTCTGGGACAGGATATCTCCTATGGCTACACCTTC.

This clonotype was seen ten or more times. V is TRBV12-3 or TRBV12-4 and J is TRBJ1-3; no clear D gene. The CDR3 is 10 amino acids. Trimming stripped 10 bases from V and 2 bases from J, with 3 bases between. CDR3: CATTGNTIYF. CDR3 nucleotide sequence: TGTGCCACAACTGGAAACACCATATATTTT.

This clonotype was detected a few times. The gene calls are TRBV9 and TRBJ2-7; D remains ambiguous. The V gene's germline CDR1 is SGDLS and CDR2 YYNGEE. Trimming took off 3 bases at V and 10 bases at J, with 17 bases between the two ends. The CDR3 sequence is 13 residues long. DNA for the CDR3: TGTGCCAGCAGCGACCGGGTGACGGAAGTACAGTACTTC. It is translated as CASSDRVTEVQYF.

The chain couples TRBV4-3 to TRBJ2-7; D gene ambiguous. The CDR3 loop spans 12 amino acids. Germline assignment: CDR1 LGHNA and CDR2 YSLEER. Trimming removed 3 bases from V and 6 bases from J, with 9 bases in between. CDR3 loop: CASSHPLGEQYF. The DNA for the CDR3 is TGCGCCAGCAGCCACCCGTTGGGCGAGCAGTACTTC.

This clonotype occurred a few times. V and J are TRBV7-2 and TRBJ1-1; TRBD1 matches 7 bases. This CDR3 spans 14 amino acids. Germline V gives CDR1 SGHTA, CDR2 FQGNSA. J lost 5 bases, V lost 3 bases, and 6 bases had no gene match. Written as DNA, the CDR3 is TGTGCCAGCAGCTTTACAGGGGTCGGGACTGAAGCTTTCTTT. Its translation: CASSFTGVGTEAFF.

In this sample, this clonotype turned up many times. At one end, the junction sequence differs from germline, possibly due to a read error. This chain joins TRBV5-1 and TRBJ2-2; 7 bases fit TRBD1. This CDR3 has 14 amino acids. Germline values: CDR1 SGHRS, CDR2 YFSETQ. CDR3 in amino acids: CASRGTANTGELFF. The CDR3 nucleotides read TGTGCCAGCAGGGGGACAGCAAACACCGGGGAGCTGTTTTTT.

The chain combines TRBV5-5 with TRBJ1-2, with D possibly being TRBD1 (6 bases). This CDR3 region has 12 residues. CDR1 is SGHKS, CDR2 YYEKEE, per germline (reference sequence). Trimming left V 3 bases short and J 6 bases short, with 9 bases between. The CDR3 loop reads CASSSNRDGYTF. CDR3 in DNA: TGTGCCAGCAGCTCCAACAGGGATGGCTACACCTTC.

Ten or more counts support this clonotype. CDR3 sequence reads: CASSDSDSLYEQYF. In nucleotides, the CDR3 is TGTGCCAGCAGTGACTCGGACAGTCTCTACGAGCAGTACTTC. J is TRBJ2-7 and V is TRBV2, with D possibly TRBD1 on 6 matching bases. The CDR3 has 14 residues. Germline V lookup: CDR1 SNHLY, CDR2 FYNNEI. V lost 3 bases to trimming and J lost 3 bases, with 12 bases between them.

In regard to this clonotype: The junction departs from the called germline gene at one end, perhaps through a read error. The J gene is TRBJ2-7, the V gene TRBV5-1; 7 nucleotides line up with TRBD1. The CDR3 consists of 16 residues. CDR1 and CDR2 from the germline V gene are SGHRS and YFSETQ. The CDR3 region has the DNA TGTGCCAGCAGCACCTACTGGGACAGTTATTATTACGAGCAGTACTTC. Amino acid sequence: CASSTYWDSYYYEQYF. The variable domain in full, with the rest retrieved from reference TRBV5-1 and TRBJ2-7, is KAGVTQTPRYLIKTRGQQVTLSCSPISGHRSVSWYQQTPGQGLQFLFEYFSETQRNKGNFPGRFSGRQFSNSRSEMNVSTLELGDSALYLCASSTYWDSYYYEQYFGPGTRLTVT.

In this sample, this clonotype turned up many times. V and J are TRBV12-3 or TRBV12-4 and TRBJ1-2; 7 bases are shared with TRBD1. The CDR3 has 14 amino acids. The J segment lost 4 bases and the V segment lost 5 bases, leaving 7 bases of the junction unmatched. CDR3 DNA sequence: TGTGCCAGCAGTCGCTCAGGGGGGGGCTATGGCTACACCTTC. Residues: CASSRSGGGYGYTF.

The chain couples TRBV29-1 to TRBJ2-7; D perhaps matches TRBD2 (6 bases). V was clipped by 8 bases and J by 0 bases, with 29 bases between them. Germline assignment: CDR1 SQVTM and CDR2 ANQGSEA. This CDR3 spans 18 amino acids. CDR3 DNA sequence: TGCAGCTTAGGTCCCCCCCCAGGGACGACGGGACTCTCCTACGAGCAGTACTTC. Protein sequence: CSLGPPPGTTGLSYEQYF.

In regard to this clonotype: The CDR3 end shows no conserved phenylalanine or tryptophan, and so a read error is likely. V gene TRBV7-2 combines with J gene TRBJ1-1; D might be TRBD1 (5 bases). The germline V gene has CDR1 SGHTA and CDR2 FQGNSA. The CDR3 is made up of 13 amino acids. V was trimmed by 5 bases and J by 7 bases, leaving 14 bases between them. The CDR3 loop is CASSPGGEVEAFL. In nucleotides, the CDR3 is TGTGCCAGCAGCCCCGGAGGGGAAGTTGAAGCTTTCCTT.

The chain recombines TRBV7-9 with TRBJ1-1; D may be TRBD1 (6 bases). This CDR3 spans 17 amino acids. CDR1 SEHNR and CDR2 FQNEAQ come from the germline V gene (reference sequence). Trimming removed 4 bases from V and 1 base from J, with 19 bases in between. CDR3 DNA: TGTGCCAGCAGCTCGACCAGGGGTGGGGTGGGGAACACTGAAGCTTTCTTT. Translating it yields CASSSTRGGVGNTEAFF.

This clonotype was observed many times. The chain combines TRBV11-3 with TRBJ2-6, with D uncertain. Trimming shortened V by 3 bases and J by 0 bases, and 9 bases separated the two germline ends. The CDR3 has 16 amino acids. Germline V gene sequence: CDR1 SGHNT, CDR2 YENEEA. As DNA, the CDR3 is TGTGCCAGCAGCTTTTCGGTGGTCTCTGGGGCCAACGTCCTGACTTTC. Translation: CASSFSVVSGANVLTF.

The sample holds many counts of this clonotype. V is TRBV10-3 and J is TRBJ1-1, with 7 positions matching TRBD1. After removal of 3 bases from V and 10 bases from J, the junction contained 5 bases not matched to a gene. CDR1 and CDR2 (germline): ENHRY, SYGVKD. This CDR3 has 12 amino acids. The CDR3 loop is CAISEDRAGAFF. CDR3 DNA: TGTGCCATCAGTGAAGACAGGGCTGGAGCTTTCTTT.

This clonotype was seen a handful of times. The chain links TRBV10-3 to TRBJ2-7, with no clear D. The CDR3 spans 10 residues. Germline V CDR1 and CDR2: ENHRY, SYGVKD. V dropped 11 bases and J dropped 4 bases, with 9 bases sitting between them. DNA for the CDR3: TGTGCCGCCGGCCAGTACGAGCAGTACTTC. It encodes CAAGQYEQYF.

This chain links TRBV2 with TRBJ1-1; D is possibly TRBD1 (5 bases). The CDR3 is 12 residues long. The V gene lost 8 bases and the J gene lost 6 bases, with 13 bases spanning the gap. Per the germline V gene, CDR1 is SNHLY and CDR2 is FYNNEI. The chain's CDR3 is CASRRGASEAFF. CDR3 in DNA: TGTGCCAGCCGACGGGGCGCTTCTGAAGCTTTCTTT.

This clonotype has only a few counts. J is TRBJ2-2 and V is TRBV24-1; 10 bases match TRBD2. Trimming removed 4 bases from V and 7 bases from J; junction bases left unmatched: 8. CDR1 and CDR2 from the germline V gene are KGHDR and SFDVKD. The CDR3 consists of 16 residues. The CDR3 region has the DNA TGTGCCACCAGTGAAGGAGCGGGGGGGCCATACGGGGAGCTGTTTTTT. Protein product: CATSEGAGGPYGELFF.

In this sample, this clonotype turned up a few times. The V and J genes are TRBV5-1 and TRBJ1-1, with a weak D call TRBD1 (6 bases). The germline gives CDR1 SGHRS, CDR2 YFSETQ. The CDR3 is 14 amino acids. Trimming removed 3 bases from V and 4 bases from J, with 13 bases in between. CDR3 coding DNA: TGCGCCAGCAGCTCTACTAGGGGGGCCACTGAAGCTTTCTTT. This codes for CASSSTRGATEAFF.

In the case of this clonotype: One junction end does not reproduce the germline sequence, and a read error may be involved. The chain is built from TRBV14 and TRBJ2-7; D is unresolved. CDR3 size: 14 residues. Germline CDR1 and CDR2: SGHDN and FVKESK. The CDR3 DNA sequence: TGTGCCAGCGGCCAAGATCTAGGGCCCTACGAGCAGTACTTC. Its protein product is CASGQDLGPYEQYF.

This clonotype was seen ten or more times. This chain joins TRBV6-5 and TRBJ1-2; 9 bases agree with TRBD1. Germline trimming cut 7 bases from V and 3 bases from J; bases unmatched to any gene: 6. Germline CDR1 MNHEY, CDR2 SVGAGI. This CDR3 has 14 residues. CDR3 coding DNA: TGTGCCAGCACCAGGGACAGGGAGTACTATGGCTACACCTTC. Amino acids: CASTRDREYYGYTF.

The table lists this clonotype with a few counts. The rearrangement joins TRBV5-1 to TRBJ1-4; D is ambiguous. The CDR3 spans 16 residues. Trimming removed 1 base from V and 3 bases from J, with 13 bases in between. CDR1 and CDR2 from the germline V gene are SGHRS and YFSETQ. CDR3 nucleotides: TGCGCCAGCAGCTTGAGGTCAGGCAGATCTAATGAAAAACTGTTTTTT. It yields the protein CASSLRSGRSNEKLFF.